This T cell receptor (beta chain) was captured by sequencing in a study of cytomegalovirus exposure and HLA in healthy donors. Findings and caveats of the study: Roughly uniform depth of sequencing across donors was assumed in presence/absence analyses. Using the classifier, cytomegalovirus status was reportedly diagnosed with high specificity and sensitivity. Reports indicate that TCR beta sequences accurately predicted the HLA-A and HLA-B alleles of most subjects.

A remark on this clone: Its antigen is unidentified.

The PCR made use of 60 Vbeta and 13 Jbeta primers. Using immunoSEQ multiplex PCR, the repertoire was profiled, and TCRdb retains in-frame clones only, with some absent. The sample has about 170,000 clones, 75% to 80% seen once. The CDR3 loop spans 15 amino acids. Trimming removed 4 bases from V and 3 bases from J, with 14 bases in between. The germline gives CDR1 SGHTS, CDR2 YDEGEE. This TCR came from a woman aged 50 to 60 in good health and CMV-seropositive. This chain uses TRBV5-8 with TRBJ1-5; D remains ambiguous. What was sequenced was PBMCs. CDR3 residues: CASSIAAGYNQPQHF. DNA for the CDR3: TGTGCCAGCAGCATTGCCGCCGGGTACAATCAGCCCCAGCATTTT.